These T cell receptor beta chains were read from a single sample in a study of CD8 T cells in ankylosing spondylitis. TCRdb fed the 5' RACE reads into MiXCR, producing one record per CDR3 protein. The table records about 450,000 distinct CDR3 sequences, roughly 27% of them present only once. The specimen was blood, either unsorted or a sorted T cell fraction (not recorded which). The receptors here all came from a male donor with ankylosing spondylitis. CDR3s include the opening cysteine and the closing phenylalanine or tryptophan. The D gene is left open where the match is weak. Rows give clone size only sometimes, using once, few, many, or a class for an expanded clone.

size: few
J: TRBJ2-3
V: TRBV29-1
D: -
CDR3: CSAPGSYTDTQYF
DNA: TGCAGCGCTCCGGGATCCTACACAGATACGCAGTATTTT

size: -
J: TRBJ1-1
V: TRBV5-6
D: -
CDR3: CASSSTGQANTEAFF
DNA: TGTGCCAGCAGCTCGACGGGACAAGCAAACACTGAAGCTTTCTTT

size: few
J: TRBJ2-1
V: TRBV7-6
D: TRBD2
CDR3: CASSPHAASGNNEQFF
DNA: TGTGCCAGCAGCCCTCACGCGGCTAGCGGGAACAATGAGCAGTTCTTC

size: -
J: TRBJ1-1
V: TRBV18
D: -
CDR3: CASSPLSPRSNTEAFF
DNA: TGTGCCAGCTCACCATTGAGCCCAAGATCGAACACTGAAGCTTTCTTT

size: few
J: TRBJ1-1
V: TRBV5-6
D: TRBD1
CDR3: CASSPPGTDLNTEAFF
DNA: TGTGCCAGCAGCCCCCCCGGGACAGACTTGAACACTGAAGCTTTCTTT

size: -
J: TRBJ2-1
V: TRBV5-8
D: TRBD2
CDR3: CASRNGVNSGSPMFF
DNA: TGTGCCAGCAGAAACGGGGTCAATAGCGGGAGTCCGATGTTCTTC

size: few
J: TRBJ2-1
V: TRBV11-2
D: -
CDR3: CASSQTGSSYNEQFF
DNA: TGTGCCAGCAGCCAAACAGGGAGCTCCTACAATGAGCAGTTCTTC

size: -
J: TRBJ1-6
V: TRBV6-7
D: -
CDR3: CASRRNSPLHF
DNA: TGTGCCAGCAGACGAAATTCACCCCTCCACTTT

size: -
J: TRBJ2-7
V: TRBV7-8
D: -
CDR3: CASSLGGLPWYEQYF
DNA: TGTGCCAGCAGCTTAGGGGGACTCCCTTGGTACGAGCAGTACTTT

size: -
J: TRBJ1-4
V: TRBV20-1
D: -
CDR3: CSAITRGAIEKLFF
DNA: TGCAGTGCTATAACCCGGGGCGCGATTGAAAAACTGTTTTTT

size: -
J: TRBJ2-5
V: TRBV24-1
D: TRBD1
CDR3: CATGQGGQETQYF
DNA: TGTGCCACGGGACAGGGGGGGCAAGAGACCCAGTACTTC

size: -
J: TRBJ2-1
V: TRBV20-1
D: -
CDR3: CSASFSSPRKRHNEQFF
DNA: TGCAGTGCTAGTTTCAGCTCGCCTAGGAAAAGGCACAATGAGCAGTTCTTC

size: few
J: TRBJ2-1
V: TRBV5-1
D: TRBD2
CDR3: CASSSGLAGVGGPNEQFF
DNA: TGCGCCAGCAGCTCGGGACTAGCGGGAGTAGGGGGTCCCAATGAGCAGTTCTTC

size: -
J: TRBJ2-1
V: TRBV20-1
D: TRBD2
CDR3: CSASSLSGTSYNEQFF
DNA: TGCAGTGCTAGTTCTCTTAGCGGGACTTCCTACAATGAGCAGTTCTTC

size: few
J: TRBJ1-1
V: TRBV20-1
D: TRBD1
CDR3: CSAEDRGIAEAFF
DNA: TGCAGTGCTGAGGACAGGGGAATCGCTGAAGCTTTCTTT

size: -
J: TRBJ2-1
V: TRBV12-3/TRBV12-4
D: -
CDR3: CASSLLSTNYNEQFF
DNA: TGTGCCAGCAGTTTATTGAGCACCAACTACAATGAGCAGTTCTTC

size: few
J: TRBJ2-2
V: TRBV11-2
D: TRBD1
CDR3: CASTPLRRTGVTGELFF
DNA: TGTGCCAGCACCCCCTTGAGGAGGACAGGGGTCACCGGGGAGCTGTTTTTT

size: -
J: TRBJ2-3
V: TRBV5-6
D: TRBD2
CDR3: CASTGSGRADTQYF
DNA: TGTGCCAGCACCGGGAGCGGGAGAGCAGATACGCAGTATTTT

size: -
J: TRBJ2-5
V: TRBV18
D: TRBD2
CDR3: CASSQELAGKETQYF
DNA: TGTGCCAGCTCACAGGAACTAGCGGGAAAAGAGACCCAGTACTTC

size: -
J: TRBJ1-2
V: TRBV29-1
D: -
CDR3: CSVEDNQGDGYTF
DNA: TGCAGCGTTGAAGATAATCAAGGGGATGGCTACACCTTC

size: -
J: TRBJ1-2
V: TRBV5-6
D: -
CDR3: CASTIGLANYGYTF
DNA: TGTGCCAGCACGATAGGGCTAGCTAACTATGGCTACACCTTC

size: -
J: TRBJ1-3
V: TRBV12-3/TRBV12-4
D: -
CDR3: CASILDPLRNTIYF
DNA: TGTGCCAGCATCCTCGATCCACTGCGGAACACCATATATTTT

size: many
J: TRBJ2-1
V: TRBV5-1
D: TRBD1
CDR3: CASSPTGTVSYNEQFF
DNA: TGCGCCAGCAGTCCCACCGGGACAGTTTCCTACAATGAGCAGTTCTTC

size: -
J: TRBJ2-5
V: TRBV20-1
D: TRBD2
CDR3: CSAPGTSGRETQYF
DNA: TGCAGTGCTCCTGGGACTAGCGGTCGGGAGACCCAGTACTTC

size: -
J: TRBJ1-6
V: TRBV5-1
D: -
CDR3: CASSPTVGGSPLHF
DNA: TGCGCCAGCAGCCCAACAGTGGGTGGGTCACCCCTCCACTTT

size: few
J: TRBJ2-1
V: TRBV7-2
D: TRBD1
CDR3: CASSLGAGGQHNEQFF
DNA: TGTGCCAGCAGCTTAGGTGCAGGGGGTCAGCACAATGAGCAGTTCTTC

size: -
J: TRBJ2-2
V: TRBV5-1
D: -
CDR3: CASSLRGLDTGELFF
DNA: TGCGCCAGCAGTTTACGAGGTTTGGACACCGGGGAGCTGTTTTTT

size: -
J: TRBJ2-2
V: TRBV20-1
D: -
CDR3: CSARDGGRVAAGELFF
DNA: TGCAGTGCTAGAGATGGGGGAAGGGTCGCCGCCGGGGAGCTGTTTTTT

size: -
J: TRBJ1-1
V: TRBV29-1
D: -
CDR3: CSATLDRYTEAFF
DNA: TGCAGCGCCACGCTAGACCGCTACACTGAAGCTTTCTTT

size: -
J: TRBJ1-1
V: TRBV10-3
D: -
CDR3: CAISEWATEAFF
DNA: TGTGCCATCAGTGAGTGGGCCACTGAAGCTTTCTTT

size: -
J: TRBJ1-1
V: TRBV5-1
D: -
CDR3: CASSPWRGDTEAFF
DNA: TGCGCCAGCAGCCCATGGAGGGGGGACACTGAAGCTTTCTTT

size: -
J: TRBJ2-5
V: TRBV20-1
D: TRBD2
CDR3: CSARLAGEAETQYF
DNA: TGCAGTGCTAGACTAGCGGGAGAGGCCGAGACCCAGTACTTC

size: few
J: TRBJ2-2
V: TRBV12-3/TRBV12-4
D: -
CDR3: CASSLLRAGELFF
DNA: TGTGCCAGCAGTTTACTTCGGGCGGGGGAGCTGTTTTTT

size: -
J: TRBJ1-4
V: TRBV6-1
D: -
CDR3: CASSQPDGRSEKLFF
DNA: TGTGCCAGCAGTCAGCCAGACGGTAGGAGCGAAAAACTGTTTTTT

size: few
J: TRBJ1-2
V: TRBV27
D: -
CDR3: CASSRHTLDRNYGYTF
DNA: TGTGCCAGCAGCCGACACACGCTAGACAGGAACTATGGCTACACCTTC

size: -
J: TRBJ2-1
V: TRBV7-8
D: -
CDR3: CASSPGGRYEQFF
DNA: TGTGCCAGCAGCCCCGGAGGAAGATATGAGCAGTTCTTC

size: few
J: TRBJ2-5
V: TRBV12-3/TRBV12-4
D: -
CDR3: CASSLNGAEQETQYF
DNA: TGTGCCAGCAGTTTAAATGGAGCGGAACAAGAGACCCAGTACTTC

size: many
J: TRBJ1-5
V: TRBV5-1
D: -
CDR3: CASSPGAGSGQPQHF
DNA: TGCGCCAGCAGCCCCGGGGCAGGGTCGGGTCAGCCCCAGCATTTT

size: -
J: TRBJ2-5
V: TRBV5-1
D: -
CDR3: CASRATGETQYF
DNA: TGCGCCAGCAGAGCGACTGGAGAGACCCAGTACTTC

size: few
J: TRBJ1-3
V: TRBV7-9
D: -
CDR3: CASSVRTGGNTIYF
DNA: TGTGCCAGCAGCGTGAGAACGGGGGGAAACACCATATATTTT

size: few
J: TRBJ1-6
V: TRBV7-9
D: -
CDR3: CASSDTGQLRSPLHF
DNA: TGTGCCAGCAGCGACACGGGCCAGCTTCGGTCACCCCTCCACTTT

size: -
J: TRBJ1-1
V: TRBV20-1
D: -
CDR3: CSARSRDGYTEAFF
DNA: TGCAGTGCTAGATCTAGGGACGGGTACACTGAAGCTTTCTTT

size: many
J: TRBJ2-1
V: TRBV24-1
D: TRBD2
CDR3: CATSDSGTSGYNEQFF
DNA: TGTGCCACCAGTGATTCCGGGACTAGCGGCTACAATGAGCAGTTCTTC

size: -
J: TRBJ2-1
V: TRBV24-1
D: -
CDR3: CATSGHTGSSYNEQFF
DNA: TGTGCCACCAGTGGCCATACAGGGAGCTCCTACAATGAGCAGTTCTTC

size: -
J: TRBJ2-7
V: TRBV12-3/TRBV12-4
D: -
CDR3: CASSLGISYEQYF
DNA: TGTGCCAGCAGTTTAGGGATCTCCTACGAGCAGTACTTC

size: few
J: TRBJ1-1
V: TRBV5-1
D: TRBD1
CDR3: CASSLDGTGRTNTEAFF
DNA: TGCGCCAGCAGCTTGGACGGGACAGGGCGAACTAACACTGAAGCTTTCTTT

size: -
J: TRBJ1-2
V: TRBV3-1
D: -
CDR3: CASSQGVVGDYGYTF
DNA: TGTGCCAGCAGCCAAGGGGTCGTGGGAGACTATGGCTACACCTTC

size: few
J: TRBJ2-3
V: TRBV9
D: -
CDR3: CASSVGPGDTDTQYF
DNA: TGTGCCAGCAGCGTAGGACCGGGGGACACAGATACGCAGTATTTT

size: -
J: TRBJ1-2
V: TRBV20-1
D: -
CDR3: CSARDPRTYGYTF
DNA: TGCAGTGCTAGAGACCCGAGGACCTATGGCTACACCTTC

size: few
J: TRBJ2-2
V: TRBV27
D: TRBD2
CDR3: CASSLSGLAGGTNTGELFF
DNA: TGTGCCAGCAGTTTATCGGGACTAGCGGGAGGAACCAACACCGGGGAGCTGTTTTTT